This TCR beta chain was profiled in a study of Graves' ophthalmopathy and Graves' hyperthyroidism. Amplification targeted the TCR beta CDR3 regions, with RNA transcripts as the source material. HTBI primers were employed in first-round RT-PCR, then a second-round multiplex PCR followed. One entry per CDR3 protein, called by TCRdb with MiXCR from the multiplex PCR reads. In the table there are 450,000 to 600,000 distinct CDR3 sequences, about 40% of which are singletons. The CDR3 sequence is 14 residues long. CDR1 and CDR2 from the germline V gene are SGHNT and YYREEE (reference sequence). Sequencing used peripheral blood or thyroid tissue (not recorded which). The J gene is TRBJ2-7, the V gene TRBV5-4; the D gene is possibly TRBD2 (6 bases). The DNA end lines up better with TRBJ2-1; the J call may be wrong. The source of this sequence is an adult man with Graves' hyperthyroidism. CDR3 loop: CASSSPGRSNEQFF. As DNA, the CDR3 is TGTGCCAGCAGCTCACCCGGGAGATCCAATGAGCAGTTCTTC.